This entry is about one T cell receptor (beta chain). Antigen unknown. CDR1 is SGHVS, CDR2 FNYEAQ, per germline. This CDR3 is 14 amino acids long. V lost 1 base and J 7 bases, leaving 10 bases between the germline ends. Patients who had autoimmune disease history or got systemic immunosuppression were left out. These data originate in a study of OX40 agonist ivuxolimab in advanced cancers. Only in-frame clones appear in the TCRdb table, and some are missing; sequencing was by immunoSEQ multiplex PCR. The table lists 150,000 to 170,000 clones, around 94% of them singletons. Notes on the study in general: CD8+ T cells were the subset that, on average, had more expanded clones than CD4+.

This chain connects TRBV7-6 to TRBJ1-4; D gene unclear. The receptor was derived from an adult with an advanced solid tumor such as melanoma, head and neck, liver or kidney cancer. This sample comprised CD4+ or CD8+ T cells sorted from blood, obtained in a trial of the OX40 agonist ivuxolimab. CDR3 loop: CASSLEAGAEKLFF. As DNA, the CDR3 is TGTGCCAGCAGCTTAGAGGCAGGAGCTGAAAAACTGTTTTTT.